These T cell receptor beta chains were read from a single sample in a study of T cell repertoires in ileal Crohn's disease. The repertoire was sequenced with immunoSEQ multiplex PCR; TCRdb's copy has only in-frame clones and lacks some. In the table there are 3,000 to 4,000 clones, around 70% of which are singletons. What was sequenced was ileal tissue. These receptors were obtained from an adult with Crohn's disease. Both conserved end residues are part of each CDR3. The D gene is left open where the match is weak. Expanded clones get a size class; other rows say once, few or many, or leave the size out.

V gene	J gene	clone size	D gene	CDR3 DNA	CDR3 protein
TRBV11-2	TRBJ2-2	-	-	TGTGCCAGCAGCCCCGTAACGAACACCGGGGAGCTGTTTTTT	CASSPVTNTGELFF
TRBV10-3	TRBJ2-5	-	TRBD2	TGTGCCATCAGTGAGACTAGCGGGGCGCGACAAGAGACCCAGTACTTC	CAISETSGARQETQYF
TRBV13	TRBJ1-5	-	-	TGTGCCAGCAGCTTAGGGGCAGTACGAAGCAATCAGCCCCAGCATTTT	CASSLGAVRSNQPQHF
TRBV19	TRBJ2-7	-	-	TGTGCCAGTAGTGCCGGTCGAAGAGGCTACGAGCAGTACTTC	CASSAGRRGYEQYF
TRBV14	TRBJ2-7	-	TRBD1	TGTGCCAGCAGCCAACCCGGGACAGGGGACTACGAGCAGTACTTC	CASSQPGTGDYEQYF
TRBV30	TRBJ1-2	-	-	TGTGCCTGGAGCCGACCCGGACTCTATGGCTACACCTTC	CAWSRPGLYGYTF
TRBV2	TRBJ2-7	-	-	TGTGCCAGCATGGTCGCAGGAAACCCCTACGAGCAGTACTTC	CASMVAGNPYEQYF
TRBV4-2	TRBJ2-6	-	-	TGTGCCAGCAGCCAAGATGGGAGCAACTCTGGGGCCAACGTCCTGACTTTC	CASSQDGSNSGANVLTF
TRBV6-6	TRBJ1-1	-	-	TGTGCCAGCAGTTACTCTCGTGGAGGGACTGAAGCTTTCTTT	CASSYSRGGTEAFF
TRBV5-4	TRBJ2-1	-	-	TGTGCCAGCAGCTTCAGTGGTTCCTACAATGAGCAGTTCTTC	CASSFSGSYNEQFF
TRBV4-2	TRBJ2-6	-	-	TGTGCCAGCAGCCAAGATGAGGGAGCTGGGGCCAACGTCCTGACTTTC	CASSQDEGAGANVLTF
TRBV2	TRBJ2-1	-	-	TGTGCCAGCAGTGAATCCATTAGCAGCGAGCAGTTCTTC	CASSESISSEQFF
TRBV7-9	TRBJ1-1	once	TRBD1	TGTGCCAGCAGCAGGGGTCCAGGGGGCGCTGAAGCTTTCTTT	CASSRGPGGAEAFF
TRBV10-3	TRBJ2-7	few	-	TGTGCCATCAGCGGACGGGAGTCAACCTACGAGCAGTACTTC	CAISGRESTYEQYF
TRBV19	TRBJ2-1	-	TRBD2	TGTGCCAGTAGTATATCTTCGACTAGCGGCCCCAATGAGCAGTTCTTC	CASSISSTSGPNEQFF
TRBV5-1	TRBJ1-5	-	-	TGCGCCAGCAGCTATCAGGGAGGGGACCAGCCCCAGCATTTT	CASSYQGGDQPQHF
TRBV5-8	TRBJ2-5	-	TRBD2	TGTGCCAGCAGCTTGTACCTAGCGGGGGTAGAGACCCAGTACTTC	CASSLYLAGVETQYF
TRBV13	TRBJ1-2	-	TRBD1	TGTGCCAGCAGCTTAGGATCAGGGGGCTATGGCTACACCTTC	CASSLGSGGYGYTF
TRBV7-2	TRBJ2-5	-	TRBD2	TGTGCCAGCAGCCTTAGCGGGAGAGAAGAGACCCAGTACTTC	CASSLSGREETQYF
TRBV6-5	TRBJ1-1	-	-	TGTGCCAGCAGCACAGGGAACACTGAAGCTTTCTTT	CASSTGNTEAFF
TRBV5-5	TRBJ1-4	-	-	TGTGCCAGCAGCTACTGGGGCCAGGCAACTAATGAAAAACTGTTTTTT	CASSYWGQATNEKLFF
TRBV7-8	TRBJ1-3	-	-	TGTGCCAGCAGCCCCTCGAACCCCGGGATCCTCTCTGGAAACACCATATATTTT	CASSPSNPGILSGNTIYF
TRBV5-4	TRBJ2-2	large	-	TGTGCCAGCAGCCCAGGGGTCGCCACCGGGGAGCTGTTTTTT	CASSPGVATGELFF
TRBV7-3	TRBJ2-7	-	TRBD2	TGTGCCAGCAGCCCAGTAGCGGGGGGGTTCCACGAGCAGTACTTC	CASSPVAGGFHEQYF
TRBV19	TRBJ2-1	-	TRBD2	TGTGCCAGAAATCTGGGGACTAGCGGGGGGCCTCAGGGCAAAGAGCAGTTCTTC	CARNLGTSGGPQGKEQFF
TRBV5-6	TRBJ1-1	-	TRBD1	TGTGCCAGCAGCTTCCCCCCCCCGGGACAGGGGGGAAGGGGCACTGAAGCTTTCTTT	CASSFPPPGQGGRGTEAFF
TRBV15	TRBJ2-7	-	-	TGTGCCACCAGCAGAGAGGGCCTTTTCTACGAGCAGTACTTC	CATSREGLFYEQYF
TRBV5-4	TRBJ2-5	few	-	TGTGCCAGCAGCTTGTGGTTAGTGAAAGAAGAGACCCAGTACTTC	CASSLWLVKEETQYF
TRBV27	TRBJ2-7	-	TRBD2	TGTGCCAGCGCGATTCTAGCGGGAGGGTACGAGCAGTACTTC	CASAILAGGYEQYF
TRBV27	TRBJ1-5	few	-	TGTGCCAGCAAGGACAGAGGCCAGCCCCAGCATTTT	CASKDRGQPQHF
TRBV7-6	TRBJ2-2	-	-	TGTGCCAGCAGCTTACGGGACACCGGGGAGCTGTTTTTT	CASSLRDTGELFF
TRBV4-3	TRBJ2-1	few	-	TGCGCCAGCAGCCAAGACCGGGACTTCTCCTACAATGAGCAGTTCTTC	CASSQDRDFSYNEQFF
TRBV29-1	TRBJ2-7	-	-	TGCAGCGTTCATGAGGGGACTTCCTACGAGCAGTACTTC	CSVHEGTSYEQYF
TRBV5-1	TRBJ1-5	-	TRBD1	TGCGCCAGCAGCTTGGGTACGACAGGGAGCAATCAGCCCCAGCATTTT	CASSLGTTGSNQPQHF
TRBV6-6	TRBJ2-5	few	-	TGTGCCAGCAGTTATTCCAACAGGGCGAAAGAGACCCAGTACTTC	CASSYSNRAKETQYF
TRBV29-1	TRBJ2-7	-	TRBD2	TGCAGCGTTGAGGGGGGGTACGAGCAGTACTTC	CSVEGGYEQYF
TRBV7-9	TRBJ1-2	-	TRBD1	TGTGCCAGCAGCTTACCAGGGGGGAACTATGGCTACACCTTC	CASSLPGGNYGYTF
TRBV6-1	TRBJ2-5	-	TRBD2	TGTGCCAGCAGTGAAGGGGGGACTAGCGGAAACCAAGAGACCCAGTACTTC	CASSEGGTSGNQETQYF
TRBV28	TRBJ1-2	-	TRBD1	TGTGCCACTTCTCTACAGGGGATCAATGGCTACACCTTC	CATSLQGINGYTF